This TCR beta chain was obtained from a study of blood T cell repertoires in COVID-19. Only in-frame clones appear in the TCRdb table, and some are missing; sequencing was by immunoSEQ multiplex PCR. The repertoire holds about 240,000 clones, about 91% seen once, with roughly 2.6% in the top ten. The study drew participants aged roughly 18 to 89 years from approximately 23 US areas. CDR1 and CDR2 from the germline V gene are PRHDT and FYEKMQ (reference sequence). The ends were cut back, 7 bases at V and 5 bases at J, with 23 bases in the middle. The CDR3 is made up of 16 amino acids. The chain joins TRBV13 to TRBJ1-1, with D tentatively TRBD1 (6 bases). Sequenced input: PBMCs or T cells enriched from blood (not recorded which). This sequence was found in a woman aged 30 to 39 with acute COVID-19. The CDR3 DNA is TGTGCCAGCAACCAGTTTCGGGGGGGCGAGTGGACTGAAGCTTTCTTT. Its translation: CASNQFRGGEWTEAFF.